Below are 18 T cell receptor beta chains sequenced from a single sample in a study of cytomegalovirus exposure and HLA in healthy donors. The PCR contained 60 Vbeta and 13 Jbeta primers. Generated by immunoSEQ multiplex PCR, the TCRdb table keeps only in-frame clones and is missing some. Here the sample spans over 150,000 clones, about four fifths being singletons. Sequenced input: PBMCs. The receptors stem from a man aged 45 to 65 in good health and CMV-seropositive.

The J gene is TRBJ1-2, the V gene TRBV28; D might be TRBD1 (5 bases). V was cut by 7 bases and J by 4 bases, with 13 bases left in between. CDR1 is MDHEN and CDR2 is SYDVKM in the germline V gene. CDR3 length: 13 amino acids. The CDR3 reads CASTLRGAYGYTF. CDR3 nucleotide sequence: TGTGCCAGCACCCTGCGCGGGGCCTATGGCTACACCTTC.

This clone was observed a handful of times. The chain recombines TRBV4-2 with TRBJ2-3; 8 positions match TRBD1. Trimming at V came to 1 base and at J to 2 bases, leaving 8 bases not matched to a gene. CDR3 length: 17 residues. Germline V lookup: CDR1 LGHNA, CDR2 YNFKEQ. The CDR3 nucleotides read TGTGCCAGCAGCCAAGCCTGGGACAGGCGCTACACAGATACGCAGTATTTT. Its protein product is CASSQAWDRRYTDTQYF.

The V and J genes are TRBV4-3 and TRBJ1-2; perhaps TRBD1 as D (5 bases). The V and J ends lost 1 base and 4 bases respectively, with 13 bases between them. The germline V gene has CDR1 LGHNA and CDR2 YSLEER. CDR3 size: 15 residues. CDR3 sequence reads: CASSQGGGTLYGYTF. The CDR3 nucleotides are TGCGCCAGCAGCCAAGGAGGCGGGACCCTCTATGGCTACACCTTC.

The genes are TRBV6-1 and TRBJ2-2; TRBD1 aligns across 7 bases. V lost 4 bases to trimming and J lost 0 bases; unmatched junction nucleotides: 2. Germline assignment: CDR1 MNHNS and CDR2 SASEGT. The CDR3 sequence is 15 residues long. CDR3 DNA sequence: TGTGCCAGCAGTGTCCAGGGGGCGAACACCGGGGAGCTGTTTTTT. Translated, it gives CASSVQGANTGELFF.

The chain is built from TRBV4-3 and TRBJ1-2; tentative D call: TRBD1 (5 bases). The CDR3 has 14 residues. Trimming shortened V by 1 base and J by 2 bases, and 8 bases separated the two germline ends. Germline V lookup: CDR1 LGHNA, CDR2 YSLEER. CDR3 region: CASSQAEGNYGYTF. The CDR3 nucleotides read TGCGCCAGCAGCCAAGCGGAGGGGAACTATGGCTACACCTTC.

The chain links TRBV4-3 to TRBJ2-4; D might be TRBD2 (6 bases). V was clipped by 0 bases and J by 7 bases, with 13 bases between them. CDR1 is LGHNA and CDR2 is YSLEER in the germline V gene. This CDR3 is built from 15 residues. This chain's CDR3 is CASSQDPGSGNIQYF. The CDR3 region has the DNA TGCGCCAGCAGCCAAGATCCAGGGAGCGGGAACATTCAGTACTTC.

The chain joins TRBV5-5 to TRBJ2-2, with D perhaps assigned TRBD1 or TRBD2 (5 bases each). V lost 4 bases, J lost 6 bases, and 13 bases lay in between. CDR1 is SGHKS, CDR2 YYEKEE, per germline (reference sequence). The CDR3 covers 14 residues. CDR3 nucleotide sequence: TGTGCCAGCAGCCTGGGACCCGCGGCCGGGGAGCTGTTTTTT. Amino acids: CASSLGPAAGELFF. The variable domain in full, completed from reference TRBV5-5 and TRBJ2-2, reads DAGVTQSPTHLIKTRGQQVTLRCSPISGHKSVSWYQQVLGQGPQFIFQYYEKEERGRGNFPDRFSARQFPNYSSELNVNALLLGDSALYLCASSLGPAAGELFFGEGSRLTVL.

The chain joins TRBV28 to TRBJ2-7; D not resolved. This CDR3 has 11 amino acids. Germline V CDR1 and CDR2: MDHEN, SYDVKM. V lost 5 bases to trimming and J lost 2 bases, with 4 bases between them. The CDR3 nucleotides are TGTGCCAGCAGTCTCGCCTACGAGCAGTACTTC. Protein: CASSLAYEQYF.

The chain joins TRBV9 to TRBJ2-2, with D maybe TRBD1 (6 bases). The CDR3 runs to 17 residues. Germline V gives CDR1 SGDLS, CDR2 YYNGEE. V was pared by 2 bases and J by 4 bases, with 18 bases between. This CDR3 is CASSVLTGSLATGELFF. The CDR3 coding sequence is TGTGCCAGCAGCGTGTTAACAGGGTCCTTAGCCACCGGGGAGCTGTTTTTT.

The chain carries TRBV28 and TRBJ2-7; 9 nucleotides agree with TRBD1. The V gene end was trimmed by 6 bases and the J gene end by 3 bases; junction bases not matched to a gene: 12. The CDR3 length is 16 residues. Germline V gene sequence: CDR1 MDHEN, CDR2 SYDVKM. The CDR3 here is CASSPSVGQGIYEQYF. CDR3 sequence (DNA): TGTGCCAGCAGCCCAAGCGTAGGACAGGGGATCTACGAGCAGTACTTC.

This rearrangement joins TRBV28 to TRBJ1-2; D is perhaps TRBD1 (6 bases). V dropped 7 bases and J dropped 7 bases, with 16 bases sitting between them. This CDR3 has 13 residues. The germline V gene has CDR1 MDHEN and CDR2 SYDVKM. For the CDR3, the DNA is TGTGCCAGCACCCCGCGGGGGGCTGGTGGCTACACCTTC. This gives the protein CASTPRGAGGYTF.

V gene TRBV19 combines with J gene TRBJ2-3, with TRBD2 identical over 7 bases. The V segment lost 6 bases and the J segment 1 base; nucleotides outside the gene matches: 4. Germline V gene sequence: CDR1 LNHDA, CDR2 SQIVND (reference sequence). The CDR3 loop spans 14 amino acids. This CDR3 is CASRPLAGTDTQYF. The CDR3 nucleotides are TGTGCCAGTAGACCCCTAGCGGGCACAGATACGCAGTATTTT.

J is TRBJ2-7 and V is TRBV5-1, with TRBD1 identical over 10 bases. Germline CDR1 SGHRS, CDR2 YFSETQ. The CDR3 sequence is 14 residues long. After removal of 3 bases from V and 6 bases from J, the junction contained 6 bases not matched to a gene. CDR3 region: CASSWGTGAGEQYF. As DNA, the CDR3 is TGCGCCAGCAGCTGGGGGACAGGGGCCGGCGAGCAGTACTTC. Filled out from reference TRBV5-1 and TRBJ2-7, the complete variable domain reads KAGVTQTPRYLIKTRGQQVTLSCSPISGHRSVSWYQQTPGQGLQFLFEYFSETQRNKGNFPGRFSGRQFSNSRSEMNVSTLELGDSALYLCASSWGTGAGEQYFGPGTRLTVT.

The chain has TRBV5-1 and TRBJ2-1; 8 bases map to TRBD1. The ends lost 2 bases at V and 0 bases at J; junction bases unmatched: 10. Germline V gene lookup returns CDR1 SGHRS and CDR2 YFSETQ. The CDR3 loop spans 18 amino acids. The DNA of the CDR3 is TGCGCCAGCAGCTTTCCGACAGGGGCCAGTTACTCCTACAATGAGCAGTTCTTC. This sequence encodes CASSFPTGASYSYNEQFF.

The sample holds many counts of this clone. CDR3 nucleotide sequence: TGTGCCACCAGCAGAGGGGGACAGATGAACACTGAAGCTTTCTTT. Translating it yields CATSRGGQMNTEAFF. V is TRBV15 and J is TRBJ1-1; 7 bases map to TRBD1. This CDR3 comprises 15 residues. V was pared by 1 base and J by 0 bases, with 2 bases of the junction left unmatched. The germline V gene encodes CDR1 LNHNV and CDR2 YYDKDF (reference sequence). Full variable domain (remainder filled in from reference TRBV15 and TRBJ1-1): DAMVIQNPRYQVTQFGKPVTLSCSQTLNHNVMYWYQQKSSQAPKLLFHYYDKDFNNEADTPDNFQSRRPNTSFCFLDIRSPGLGDTAMYLCATSRGGQMNTEAFFGQGTRLTVV.

Here the CDR3 reads CASSPLGTGDTDTQYF. Here the CDR3 DNA reads TGTGCCAGCAGTCCCCTCGGGACAGGTGACACAGATACGCAGTATTTT. The rearrangement links TRBV28 to TRBJ2-3, with 8 bases aligning to TRBD1. Germline V lookup: CDR1 MDHEN, CDR2 SYDVKM. CDR3 size: 16 residues. The V and J ends lost 5 bases and 2 bases, in that order; junction bases with no gene match: 9.

V usage is TRBV10-3 and J usage is TRBJ1-3; D not resolved. CDR3 length: 13 residues. Germline loops: CDR1 ENHRY, CDR2 SYGVKD. The germline V and J ends were trimmed by 8 bases and 0 bases, with 8 bases remaining between them. CDR3 bases: TGTGCCATCGGGCGGGACTCTGGAAACACCATATATTTT. Its translation: CAIGRDSGNTIYF.

The V call is TRBV27, the J call TRBJ1-3, with a tentative D call TRBD1 (6 bases). With 0 bases removed from V and 3 bases from J, the gap between germline ends came to 12 bases. Germline loops: CDR1 MNHEY, CDR2 SMNVEV (reference sequence). This CDR3 has 16 residues. The CDR3 reads CASSLSRGGLGNTIYF. CDR3 bases: TGTGCCAGCAGTTTATCGCGGGGGGGCCTTGGAAACACCATATATTTT.